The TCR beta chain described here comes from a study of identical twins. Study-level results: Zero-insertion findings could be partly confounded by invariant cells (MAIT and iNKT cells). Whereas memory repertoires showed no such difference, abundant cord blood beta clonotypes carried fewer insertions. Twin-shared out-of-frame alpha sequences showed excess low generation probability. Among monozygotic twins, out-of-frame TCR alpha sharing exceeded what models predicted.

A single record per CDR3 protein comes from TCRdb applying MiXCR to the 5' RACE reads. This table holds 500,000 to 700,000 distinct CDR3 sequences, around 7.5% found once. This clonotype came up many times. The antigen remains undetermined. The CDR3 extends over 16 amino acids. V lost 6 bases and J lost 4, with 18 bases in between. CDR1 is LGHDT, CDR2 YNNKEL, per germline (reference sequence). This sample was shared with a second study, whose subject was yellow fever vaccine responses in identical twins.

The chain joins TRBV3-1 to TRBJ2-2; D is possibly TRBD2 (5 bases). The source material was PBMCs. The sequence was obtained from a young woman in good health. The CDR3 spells CASSYYGGGGTGELFF. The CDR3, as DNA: TGTGCCAGCAGTTACTACGGTGGAGGAGGCACCGGGGAGCTGTTTTTT.